The 7 T cell receptor beta chains in this list originate from one sample, sequenced in a study of PD-1 blockade in classical Hodgkin lymphoma. Relapse after autologous stem cell transplantation occurred in every patient, and brentuximab vedotin exposure varied. Data came from immunoSEQ multiplex PCR; TCRdb stores just in-frame clones and leaves some out. The sample lists more than 10,000 clones, 76% occurring once. The material was peripheral blood mononuclear cells (PBMCs), obtained at baseline. The receptors were gathered from a human donor with classical Hodgkin lymphoma.

CDR3 sequence: CSVEPSGAPSEQFF. CDR3 sequence (DNA): TGCAGCGTTGAGCCTAGCGGAGCTCCTAGCGAGCAGTTCTTC. The chain joins TRBV29-1 to TRBJ2-1, with TRBD2 matching over 7 bases. Germline lookup yields CDR1 SQVTM and CDR2 ANQGSEA. The ends lost 3 bases at V and 10 bases at J; junction bases unmatched: 12. The length of the CDR3 is 14 residues.

The J gene is TRBJ2-7, the V gene TRBV11-2, with D possibly TRBD1 on 6 matching bases. CDR3 size: 16 residues. Trimming removed 10 bases from V and 0 bases from J, with 22 bases in between. CDR1 and CDR2 from the germline V gene are SGHAT and FQNNGV. Here the CDR3 reads CAIPLRAGASSYEQYF. The DNA for the CDR3 is TGTGCCATCCCCCTAAGGGCAGGGGCCTCCTCCTACGAGCAGTACTTC.

The chain joins TRBV7-5 to TRBJ1-1. TRBV7-5 is marked as a pseudogene. The CDR3 extends over 14 amino acids. The CDR3 is CASSSSWGNTEAFF. The CDR3 bases are TGTGCCAGCAGCTCAAGTTGGGGAAACACTGAAGCTTTCTTT.

This chain joins TRBV7-9 and TRBJ2-5; the D is unclear. Germline V CDR1 and CDR2: SEHNR, FQNEAQ (reference sequence). V lost 5 bases and J lost 1, with 11 bases in between. The CDR3 runs to 14 residues. The CDR3 region has the DNA TGTGCCAGCAGCAAATCGACAAGCCAAGAGACCCAGTACTTC. Amino acids: CASSKSTSQETQYF.

V is TRBV10-3 and J is TRBJ2-7, with 9 positions matching TRBD1. Germline assignment: CDR1 ENHRY and CDR2 SYGVKD. V shed 6 bases and J 4 bases; nucleotides not matched to a gene: 4. This CDR3 is 13 amino acids long. The CDR3 DNA reads TGTGCCATCAGCTGGGACAGGGTTTACGAGCAGTACTTC. Its protein is CAISWDRVYEQYF.

V is TRBV6-6 and J is TRBJ1-5; tentatively, D is TRBD1 (6 bases). The germline gives CDR1 MNHNY, CDR2 SVGAGI (reference sequence). This CDR3 comprises 15 residues. Trimming pared 7 bases from V and 7 bases from J, leaving 20 bases between. CDR3 in DNA: TGTGCCAGCAAAACAGGGTTGGGCTCGCGGCAGCCCCAGCATTTT. Translated, it gives CASKTGLGSRQPQHF.

This clone appeared a single time. The V and J genes are TRBV18 and TRBJ2-1; D is unclear. The CDR3 is made up of 13 amino acids. The germline V gene has CDR1 KGHSH and CDR2 LQKENI. The ends were cut back, 0 bases at V and 7 bases at J, with 7 bases in the middle. CDR3 region: CASSPPLGNEQFF. The DNA of the CDR3 is TGTGCCAGCTCACCACCGCTCGGGAATGAGCAGTTCTTC.